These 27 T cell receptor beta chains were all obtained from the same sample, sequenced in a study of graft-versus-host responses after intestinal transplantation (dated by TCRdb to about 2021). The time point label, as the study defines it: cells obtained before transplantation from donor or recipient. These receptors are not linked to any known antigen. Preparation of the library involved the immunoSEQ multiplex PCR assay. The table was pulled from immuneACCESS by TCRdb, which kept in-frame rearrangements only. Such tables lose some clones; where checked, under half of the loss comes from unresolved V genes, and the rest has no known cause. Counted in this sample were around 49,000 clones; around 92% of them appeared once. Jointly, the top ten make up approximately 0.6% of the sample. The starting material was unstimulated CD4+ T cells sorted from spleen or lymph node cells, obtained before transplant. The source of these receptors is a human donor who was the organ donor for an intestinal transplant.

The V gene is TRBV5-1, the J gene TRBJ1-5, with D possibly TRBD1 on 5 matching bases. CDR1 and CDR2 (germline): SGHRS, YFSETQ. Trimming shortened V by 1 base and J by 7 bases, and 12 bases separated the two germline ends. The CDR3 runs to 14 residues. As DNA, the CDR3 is TGCGCCAGCAGCTTGAAGCAGGGAGGCCAGCCCCAGCATTTT. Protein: CASSLKQGGQPQHF.

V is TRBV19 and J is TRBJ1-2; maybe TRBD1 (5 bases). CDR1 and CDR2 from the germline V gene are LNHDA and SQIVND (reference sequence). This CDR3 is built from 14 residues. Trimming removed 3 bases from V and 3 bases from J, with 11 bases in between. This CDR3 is CASSIARGDYGYTF. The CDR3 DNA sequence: TGTGCCAGTAGTATCGCCCGGGGGGACTATGGCTACACCTTC.

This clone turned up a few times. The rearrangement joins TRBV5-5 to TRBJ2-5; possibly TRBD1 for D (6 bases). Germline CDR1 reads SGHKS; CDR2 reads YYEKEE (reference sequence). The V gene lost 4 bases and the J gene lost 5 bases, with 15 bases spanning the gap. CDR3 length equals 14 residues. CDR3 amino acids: CASSRRDILETQYF. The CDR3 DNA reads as TGTGCCAGCAGCCGCCGGGACATTCTGGAGACCCAGTACTTC.

The CDR3 DNA is TGCAGCGTTGCGCTAGCGGGAGGGCCAGAAGAGCAGTACTTC. Translating it yields CSVALAGGPEEQYF. The chain has TRBV29-1 and TRBJ2-7; TRBD2 matches at 12 bases. There are 14 residues in the CDR3. J was trimmed by 7 bases and V by 4 bases; bases with no gene match: 8. Germline lookup yields CDR1 SQVTM and CDR2 ANQGSEA.

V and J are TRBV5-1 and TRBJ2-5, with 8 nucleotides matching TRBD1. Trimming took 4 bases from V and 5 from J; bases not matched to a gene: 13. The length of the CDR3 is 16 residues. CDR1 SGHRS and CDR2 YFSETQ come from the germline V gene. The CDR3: CASSGVTGGFTETQYF. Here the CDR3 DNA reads TGCGCCAGCAGCGGAGTAACAGGGGGATTTACCGAGACCCAGTACTTC.

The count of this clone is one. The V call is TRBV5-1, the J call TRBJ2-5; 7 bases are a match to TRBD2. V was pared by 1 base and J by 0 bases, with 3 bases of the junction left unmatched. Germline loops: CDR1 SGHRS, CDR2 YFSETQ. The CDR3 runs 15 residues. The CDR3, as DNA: TGCGCCAGCAGCTTGAGTAGCGGGTACCAAGAGACCCAGTACTTC. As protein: CASSLSSGYQETQYF.

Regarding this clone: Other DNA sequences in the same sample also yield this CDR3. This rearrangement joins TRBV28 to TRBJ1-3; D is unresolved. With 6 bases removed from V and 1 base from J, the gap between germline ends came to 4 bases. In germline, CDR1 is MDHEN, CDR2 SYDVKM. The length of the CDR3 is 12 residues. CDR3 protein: CASRASGNTIYF. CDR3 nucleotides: TGTGCCAGCAGGGCATCTGGAAACACCATATATTTT.

In nucleotides, the CDR3 is TGCGCCAGCAGCCAAGATCCAGGGGAAGGTGAAAAACTGTTTTTT. This gives the protein CASSQDPGEGEKLFF. The chain uses TRBV4-1 and TRBJ1-4, with a possible D match to TRBD1 (6 bases). V was trimmed by 0 bases and J by 7 bases, leaving 12 bases between them. The CDR3 length is 15 residues. Germline values: CDR1 MGHRA, CDR2 YSYEKL.

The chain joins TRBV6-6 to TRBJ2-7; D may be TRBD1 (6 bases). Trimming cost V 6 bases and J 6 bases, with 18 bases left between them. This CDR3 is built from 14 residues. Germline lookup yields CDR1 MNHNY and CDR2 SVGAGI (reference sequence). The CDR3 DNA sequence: TGTGCCAGCAGCAGCACGGGGACATCTAGCGAGCAGTACTTC. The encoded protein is CASSSTGTSSEQYF.

The CDR3 DNA is TGTGCCAGCGCAGGATCTGGATGGAACACTGAAGCTTTCTTT. This translates into CASAGSGWNTEAFF. This chain connects TRBV25-1 to TRBJ1-1; D not certain. This CDR3 has 14 residues. V lost 8 bases and J 1 base, leaving 14 bases between the germline ends. Germline CDR1 is MGHDK and CDR2 is SYGVNS. Full variable domain (remainder filled in from reference TRBV25-1 and TRBJ1-1): EADIYQTPRYLVIGTGKKITLECSQTMGHDKMYWYQQDPGMELHLIHYSYGVNSTEKGDLSSESTVSRIRTEHFPLTLESARPSHTSQYLCASAGSGWNTEAFFGQGTRLTVV.

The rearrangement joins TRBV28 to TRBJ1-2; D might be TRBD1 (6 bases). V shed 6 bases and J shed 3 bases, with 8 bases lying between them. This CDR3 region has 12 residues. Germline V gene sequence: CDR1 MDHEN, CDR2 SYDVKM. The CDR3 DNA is TGTGCCAGCAGCCGACAGGACTATGGCTACACCTTC. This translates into CASSRQDYGYTF.

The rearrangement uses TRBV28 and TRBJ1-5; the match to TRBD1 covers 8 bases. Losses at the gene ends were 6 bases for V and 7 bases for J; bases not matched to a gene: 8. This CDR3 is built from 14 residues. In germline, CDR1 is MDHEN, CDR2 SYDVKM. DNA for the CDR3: TGTGCCAGCAGCTCCCAGGGGGCCCGCCAGCCCCAGCATTTT. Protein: CASSSQGARQPQHF. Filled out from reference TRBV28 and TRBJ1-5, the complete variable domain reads DVKVTQSSRYLVKRTGEKVFLECVQDMDHENMFWYRQDPGLGLRLIYFSYDVKMKEKGDIPEGYSVSREKKERFSLILESASTNQTSMYLCASSSQGARQPQHFGDGTRLSIL.

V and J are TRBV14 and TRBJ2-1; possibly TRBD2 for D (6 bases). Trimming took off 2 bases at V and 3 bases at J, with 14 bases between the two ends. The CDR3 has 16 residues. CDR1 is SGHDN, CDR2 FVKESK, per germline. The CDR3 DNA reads TGTGCCAGCAGCCAAACGTGTAGGGAGGACTACAATGAGCAGTTCTTC. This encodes CASSQTCREDYNEQFF. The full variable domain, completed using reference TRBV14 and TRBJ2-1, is EAGVTQFPSHSVIEKGQTVTLRCDPISGHDNLYWYRRVMGKEIKFLLHFVKESKQDESGMPNNRFLAERTGGTYSTLKVQPAELEDSGVYFCASSQTCREDYNEQFFGPGTRLTVL.

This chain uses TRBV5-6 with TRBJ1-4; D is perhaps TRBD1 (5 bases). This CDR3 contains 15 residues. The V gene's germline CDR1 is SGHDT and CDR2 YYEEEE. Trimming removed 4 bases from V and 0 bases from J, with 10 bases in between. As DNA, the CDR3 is TGTGCCAGCAGCGGAAGGGGTGCAACTAATGAAAAACTGTTTTTT. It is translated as CASSGRGATNEKLFF. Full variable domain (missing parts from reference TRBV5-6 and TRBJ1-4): DAGVTQSPTHLIKTRGQQVTLRCSPKSGHDTVSWYQQALGQGPQFIFQYYEEEERQRGNFPDRFSGHQFPNYSSELNVNALLLGDSALYLCASSGRGATNEKLFFGSGTQLSVL.

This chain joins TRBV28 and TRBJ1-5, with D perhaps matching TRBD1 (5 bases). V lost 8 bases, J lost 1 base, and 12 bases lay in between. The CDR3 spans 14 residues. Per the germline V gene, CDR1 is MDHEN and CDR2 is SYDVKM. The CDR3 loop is CASRVGGSNQPQHF. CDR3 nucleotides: TGTGCCAGCCGGGTGGGGGGGAGCAATCAGCCCCAGCATTTT.

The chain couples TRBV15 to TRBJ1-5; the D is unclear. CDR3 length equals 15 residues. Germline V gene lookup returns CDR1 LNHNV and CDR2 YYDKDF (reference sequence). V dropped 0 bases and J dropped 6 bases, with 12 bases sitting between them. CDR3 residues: CATSRDSREGQPQHF. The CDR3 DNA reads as TGTGCCACCAGCAGAGATTCTCGGGAGGGTCAGCCCCAGCATTTT.

In DNA form, the CDR3 reads TGTGCCAGCGGGACAGGGGACAATGAGCAGTTCTTC. This sequence encodes CASGTGDNEQFF. The V gene is TRBV27, the J gene TRBJ2-1; TRBD1 agrees at 10 bases. The germline V gene has CDR1 MNHEY and CDR2 SMNVEV (reference sequence). With V trimmed by 8 bases and J by 5 bases, 0 bases remained unmatched. The CDR3 consists of 12 residues.

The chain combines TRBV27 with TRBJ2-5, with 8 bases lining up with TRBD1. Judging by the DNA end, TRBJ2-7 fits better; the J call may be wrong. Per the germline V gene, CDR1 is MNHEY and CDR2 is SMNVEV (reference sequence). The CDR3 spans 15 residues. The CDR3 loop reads CASSPPDRAAYEQYF. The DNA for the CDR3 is TGTGCCAGCAGTCCGCCGGACAGGGCGGCCTACGAGCAGTACTTC.

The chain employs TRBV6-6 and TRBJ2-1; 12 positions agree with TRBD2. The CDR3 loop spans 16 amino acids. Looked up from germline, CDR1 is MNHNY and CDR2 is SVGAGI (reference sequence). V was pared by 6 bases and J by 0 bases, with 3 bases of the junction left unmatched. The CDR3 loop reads CASSATSGSSYNEQFF. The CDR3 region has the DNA TGTGCCAGCAGCGCGACTAGCGGGAGCTCCTACAATGAGCAGTTCTTC.

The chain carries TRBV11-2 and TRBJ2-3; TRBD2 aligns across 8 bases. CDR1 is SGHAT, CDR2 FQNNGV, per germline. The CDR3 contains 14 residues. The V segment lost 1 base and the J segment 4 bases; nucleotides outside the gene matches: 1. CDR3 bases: TGTGCCAGCAGCTTAGTGGGACTAGCAGATACGCAGTATTTT. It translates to CASSLVGLADTQYF.

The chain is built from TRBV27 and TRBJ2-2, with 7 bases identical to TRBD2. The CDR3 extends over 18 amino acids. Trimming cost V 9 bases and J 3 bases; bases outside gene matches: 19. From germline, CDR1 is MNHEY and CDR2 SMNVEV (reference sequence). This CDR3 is CARVEGLCGRGYTGELFF. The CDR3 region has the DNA TGTGCCAGAGTCGAAGGGTTGTGCGGGAGAGGGTACACCGGGGAGCTGTTTTTT.

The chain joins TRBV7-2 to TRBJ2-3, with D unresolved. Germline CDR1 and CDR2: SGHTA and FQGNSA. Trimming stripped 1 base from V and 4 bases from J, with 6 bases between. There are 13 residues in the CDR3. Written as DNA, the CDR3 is TGTGCCAGCAGCTTAGGAGAGGCAGATACGCAGTATTTT. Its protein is CASSLGEADTQYF.

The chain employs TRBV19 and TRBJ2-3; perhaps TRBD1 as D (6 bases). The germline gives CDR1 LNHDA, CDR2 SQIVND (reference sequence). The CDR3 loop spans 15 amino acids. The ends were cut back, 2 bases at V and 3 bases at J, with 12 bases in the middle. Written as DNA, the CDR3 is TGTGCCAGTAGTATAAGAGCAGGGGAAACAGATACGCAGTATTTT. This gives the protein CASSIRAGETDTQYF.

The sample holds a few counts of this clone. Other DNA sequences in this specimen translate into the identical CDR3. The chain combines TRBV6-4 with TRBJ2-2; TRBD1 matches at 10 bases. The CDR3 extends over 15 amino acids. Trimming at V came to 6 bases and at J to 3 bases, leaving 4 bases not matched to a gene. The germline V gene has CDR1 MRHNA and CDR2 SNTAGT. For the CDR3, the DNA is TGTGCCAGCAGCCCCGGGACAGGGGACACCGGGGAGCTGTTTTTT. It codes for CASSPGTGDTGELFF.

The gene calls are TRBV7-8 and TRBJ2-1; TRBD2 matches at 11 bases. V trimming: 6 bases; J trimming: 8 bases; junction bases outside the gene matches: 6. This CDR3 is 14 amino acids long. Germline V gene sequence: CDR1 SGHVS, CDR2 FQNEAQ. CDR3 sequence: CASRPSGRWDEQFF. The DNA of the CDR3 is TGTGCCAGCAGGCCTAGCGGGAGGTGGGATGAGCAGTTCTTC.

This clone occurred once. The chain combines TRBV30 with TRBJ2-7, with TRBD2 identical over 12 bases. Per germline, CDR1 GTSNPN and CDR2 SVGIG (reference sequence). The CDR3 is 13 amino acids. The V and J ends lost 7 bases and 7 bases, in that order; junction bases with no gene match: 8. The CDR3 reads CASSSGRAREQYF. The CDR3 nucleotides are TGTGCCTCATCTAGCGGGAGGGCCAGAGAGCAGTACTTC.

CDR3 sequence reads: CASSDTSGTDTQYF. The CDR3 DNA sequence: TGTGCCAGCAGTGACACTAGCGGCACAGATACGCAGTATTTT. This chain joins TRBV6-4 and TRBJ2-3, with TRBD2 identical over 7 bases. The germline V gene encodes CDR1 MRHNA and CDR2 SNTAGT. Losses at the gene ends were 2 bases for V and 1 base for J; bases not matched to a gene: 0. The CDR3 spans 14 residues.